This T cell receptor beta chain was sequenced for a study of cytomegalovirus exposure and HLA in healthy donors. Deletions cut 3 bases from V and 7 bases from J, with 13 bases between. Germline CDR1 MDHEN, CDR2 SYDVKM. The CDR3 is 14 residues long. The primer mix had 60 Vbeta and 13 Jbeta primers. Here immunoSEQ multiplex PCR was the method, and the copy in TCRdb shows in-frame clones only, minus some. The data show about 160,000 clones, with about 74% seen just once and approximately 13% held by the top ten. Study conclusions and caveats: HLA alleles were associated with 17,000 or so TCR beta sequences in a later analysis at 0.05 false discovery rate.

Remarks on this clone: Antigen unknown.

The J gene is TRBJ2-1, the V gene TRBV28; a weak D match, TRBD2 (7 bases). The sequence was collected from a man in his forties in good health and CMV-seropositive. Sequencing was carried out using PBMCs. The CDR3 sequence is CASSFRGRGNEQFF. In DNA form, the CDR3 reads TGTGCCAGCAGTTTTAGGGGGAGGGGAAATGAGCAGTTCTTC.